This is a list of T cell receptor beta chains from one sample in a study of shared clonotypes between healthy human individuals. Data came from immunoSEQ multiplex PCR; TCRdb stores just in-frame clones and leaves some out. The sample includes over a million clones, about 96% of them seen just once. The sequencing input was naive CD4+ T cells sorted from blood. These receptors all stem from a man in his thirties or forties in good health. CDR3s include the opening cysteine and the closing phenylalanine or tryptophan. D genes are given only for firm matches. Part of the rows lack a size; the others show once, few, many or a class for expanded clones.

>TRBV15|TRBJ2-1|once|TRBD2
TGTGCCACCAGCACGAAGACCGGGACTAGCGGGAGTTACAATGAGCAGTTCTTC
CATSTKTGTSGSYNEQFF
>TRBV5-4|TRBJ1-3|-|-
TGTGCCAGCAGGTCCAGGGAGAACTCTGGAAACACCATATATTTT
CASRSRENSGNTIYF
>TRBV20-1|TRBJ2-1|-|-
TGCAGTGCTAGACGGAGCAATGAGCAGTTCTTC
CSARRSNEQFF
>TRBV2|TRBJ1-3|once|-
TGTGCCAGGAGCAGTCGGGAATTGGACACCATATATTTT
CARSSRELDTIYF
>TRBV14|TRBJ2-1|-|-
TGTGCCAGCAGCCCCGCAACCCCCCCGGGGGCAGCGGTCTTC
CASSPATPPGAAVF
>TRBV7-2|TRBJ1-5|-|-
TGTGCCAGCAGCGTTGACAGATTGAGCAATCAGCCCCAGCATTTT
CASSVDRLSNQPQHF
>TRBV20-1|TRBJ2-1|-|-
TGCAGTGCTAGGATACTCAATGAGCAGTTCTTC
CSARILNEQFF
>TRBV5-4|TRBJ2-7|-|-
TGTGCCAGCAGCTTGGTTCCAGGGTACGAGCAGTACTTC
CASSLVPGYEQYF
>TRBV5-1|TRBJ2-1|-|-
TGCGCCAGCAGCTTCGCTGGGGACAACTATCTAAATGAGCAGTTCTTC
CASSFAGDNYLNEQFF
>TRBV4-1|TRBJ2-3|-|TRBD2
TGCGCCAGCAGTTCGCGGACTAGCGGCACAGATACGCAGTATTTT
CASSSRTSGTDTQYF
>TRBV30|TRBJ1-2|-|-
TGTGCCTGGAGTGCCAGGGGTAGTGGCTACACCTTC
CAWSARGSGYTF
>TRBV5-5|TRBJ1-3|-|-
TGTGCCAGCAGCCAACGGACCCACTCTGGAAACACCATATATTTT
CASSQRTHSGNTIYF
>TRBV10-3|TRBJ1-2|-|-
TGTGCCATCGGTTCAGGGTACGGCTACACCTTC
CAIGSGYGYTF
>TRBV25-1|TRBJ2-5|-|TRBD2
TGTGCCAGCAGTGAATGGGGGGGGTTCCAGACCCAGTACTTC
CASSEWGGFQTQYF
>TRBV29-1|TRBJ1-2|-|-
TGCAGCGTTGTGGGGGGTGATGGCTACACCTTC
CSVVGGDGYTF
>TRBV2|TRBJ1-4|-|-
TGTGCCAGCGACGGGACTTTGGGCGAAAAACTGTTTTTT
CASDGTLGEKLFF
>TRBV2|TRBJ2-3|-|-
TGTGCCAGCAGGTCTGCGGCCACAGATACGCAGTATTTT
CASRSAATDTQYF
>TRBV7-6|TRBJ2-7|-|TRBD2
TGTGCCAGCAGCTTAGTAGCGGGAGGCGGATACGAGCAGTACTTC
CASSLVAGGGYEQYF
>TRBV6-5|TRBJ1-2|-|-
TGTGCCAGCAGACAAGTGTCAAATGGCTACACCTTC
CASRQVSNGYTF
>TRBV5-1|TRBJ1-1|-|TRBD1
TGCGCCAGCAGCTGGGGACAGGGGGCATCTGAAGCTTTCTTT
CASSWGQGASEAFF
>TRBV11-2|TRBJ2-5|-|-
TGTGCCAGCAGCTTAGTGTTCGGAGAGACCCAGTACTTC
CASSLVFGETQYF
>TRBV5-4|TRBJ2-5|-|TRBD2
TGTGCCAGCAGCTTGGTAACTAGCGGGAAAGAGACCCAGTACTTC
CASSLVTSGKETQYF
>TRBV7-8|TRBJ2-2|-|TRBD1
TGTGCCAGCAGCTTACTTCCTAGGACAGGGGTTTCTGGGGAGCTGTTTTTT
CASSLLPRTGVSGELFF
>TRBV27|TRBJ2-7|-|-
TGTGCCAGCAGTTCCGGACCCGGGGCCTCCTACGAGCAGTACTTC
CASSSGPGASYEQYF
>TRBV19|TRBJ2-7|-|-
TGTGCCAGCTCAAGAGGGGGGCTTTACGAGCAGTACTTC
CASSRGGLYEQYF
>TRBV10-2|TRBJ1-2|-|-
TGCGCCAGCAGTGAGTCTGGGGAGCGCTACTATGGCTACACCTTC
CASSESGERYYGYTF
>TRBV5-1|TRBJ2-7|-|-
TGCGCCAGCAGTTCTACCACCTACGAGCAGTACTTC
CASSSTTYEQYF
>TRBV6-6|TRBJ1-2|-|-
TGTGCCAGCAGTCCTGTTGCGGACTATGGCTACACCTTC
CASSPVADYGYTF
>TRBV6-8|TRBJ2-5|-|TRBD1
TGTGCCAGCAGTTCGAGACAGGGGAAGGAGACCCAGTACTTC
CASSSRQGKETQYF
>TRBV5-4|TRBJ2-1|-|-
TGTGCCAGCAGCCCGGTGGGCGGACGAGACAATGAGCAGTTCTTC
CASSPVGGRDNEQFF
>TRBV5-6|TRBJ1-2|-|TRBD1
TGTGCCAGCAGCTTGTTTGGACAGGGTCATGGCTATGGCTACACCTTC
CASSLFGQGHGYGYTF
>TRBV28|TRBJ2-3|-|-
TGTGCCAGCAGTTTCGACCCTTCGGGCGGCAGGGCAATAGATACGCAGTATTTT
CASSFDPSGGRAIDTQYF
>TRBV28|TRBJ2-5|-|TRBD2
TGTGCCAGCAGTTCGGGGGGTGTGGAGACCCAGTACTTC
CASSSGGVETQYF
>TRBV30|TRBJ1-4|-|TRBD1
TGTGCCTGGCGACGACAGGGATTTCGTGAAAAACTGTTTTTT
CAWRRQGFREKLFF
>TRBV7-3|TRBJ1-1|-|-
TGTGCCAGCAGCAGGACCGGGACGGTGAACACTGAAGCTTTCTTT
CASSRTGTVNTEAFF
>TRBV5-1|TRBJ2-5|-|-
TGCGCCAGCAGCTTGGCTGTGGGGACCCAGTACTTC
CASSLAVGTQYF
>TRBV7-9|TRBJ2-1|-|-
TGTGCCAGCAGCTCCCCTAGGCCTAGAGGCTACAATGAGCAGTTCTTC
CASSSPRPRGYNEQFF